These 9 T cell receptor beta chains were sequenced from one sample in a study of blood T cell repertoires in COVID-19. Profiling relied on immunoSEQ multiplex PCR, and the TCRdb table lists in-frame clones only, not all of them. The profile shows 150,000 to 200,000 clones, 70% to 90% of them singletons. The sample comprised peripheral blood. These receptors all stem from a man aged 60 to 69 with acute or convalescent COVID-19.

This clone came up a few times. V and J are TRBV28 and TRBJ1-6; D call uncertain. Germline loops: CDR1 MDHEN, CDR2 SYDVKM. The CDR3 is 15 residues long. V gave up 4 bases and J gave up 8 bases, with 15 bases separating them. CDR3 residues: CASSSLGEVDSPLHF. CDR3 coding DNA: TGTGCCAGCAGTTCTCTTGGCGAGGTCGATTCACCCCTCCACTTT.

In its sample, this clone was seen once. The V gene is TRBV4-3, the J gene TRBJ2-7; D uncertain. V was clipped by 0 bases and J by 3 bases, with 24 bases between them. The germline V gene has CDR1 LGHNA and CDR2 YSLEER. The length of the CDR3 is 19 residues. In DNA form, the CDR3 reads TGCGCCAGCAGCCAAGATCCTACCGGGTCACTCGGATCCGGCTACGAGCAGTACTTC. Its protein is CASSQDPTGSLGSGYEQYF.

The DNA of the CDR3 is TGCGCCAGCAGTTGGGGTCCTACCGGGACAGGGGCTTCCTACGAGCAGTACTTC. Residues: CASSWGPTGTGASYEQYF. This chain connects TRBV5-1 to TRBJ2-7; TRBD1 agrees at 10 bases. Trimming cost V 5 bases and J 1 base; bases outside gene matches: 15. The germline V gene encodes CDR1 SGHRS and CDR2 YFSETQ. The length of the CDR3 is 18 residues.

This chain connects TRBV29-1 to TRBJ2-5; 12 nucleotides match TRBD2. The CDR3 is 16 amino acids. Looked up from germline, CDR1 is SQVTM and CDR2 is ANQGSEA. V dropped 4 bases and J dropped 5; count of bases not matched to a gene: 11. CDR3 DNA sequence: TGCAGCGTTGGGCCAGCTAGCGGGAGGGCTCGGGAGACCCAGTACTTC. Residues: CSVGPASGRARETQYF. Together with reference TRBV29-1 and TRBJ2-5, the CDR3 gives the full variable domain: SAVISQKPSRDICQRGTSLTIQCQVDSQVTMMFWYRQQPGQSLTLIATANQGSEATYESGFVIDKFPISRPNLTFSTLTVSNMSPEDSSIYLCSVGPASGRARETQYFGPGTRLLVL.

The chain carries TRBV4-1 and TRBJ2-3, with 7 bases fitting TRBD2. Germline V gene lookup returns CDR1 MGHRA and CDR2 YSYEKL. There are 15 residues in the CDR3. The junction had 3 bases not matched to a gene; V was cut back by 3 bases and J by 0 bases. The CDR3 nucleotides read TGCGCCAGCAGCCATTCTAGCGGAAGCACAGATACGCAGTATTTT. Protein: CASSHSSGSTDTQYF.

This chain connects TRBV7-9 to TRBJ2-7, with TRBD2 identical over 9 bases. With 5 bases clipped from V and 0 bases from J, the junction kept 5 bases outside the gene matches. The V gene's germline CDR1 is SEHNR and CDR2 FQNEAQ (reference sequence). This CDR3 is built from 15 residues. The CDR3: CASSPRTSASYEQYF. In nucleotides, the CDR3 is TGTGCCAGCAGCCCCAGGACTAGCGCCTCCTACGAGCAGTACTTC.

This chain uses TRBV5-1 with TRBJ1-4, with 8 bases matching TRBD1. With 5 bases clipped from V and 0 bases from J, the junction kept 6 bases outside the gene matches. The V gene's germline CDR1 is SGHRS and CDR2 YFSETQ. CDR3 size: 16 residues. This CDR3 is CASRLTGGTTNEKLFF. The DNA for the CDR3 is TGCGCCAGCAGACTCACAGGGGGGACAACTAATGAAAAACTGTTTTTT.

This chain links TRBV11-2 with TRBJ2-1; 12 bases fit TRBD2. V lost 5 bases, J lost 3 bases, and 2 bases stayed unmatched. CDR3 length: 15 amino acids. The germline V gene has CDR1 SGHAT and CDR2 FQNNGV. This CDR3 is CASSQGLAGYNEQFF. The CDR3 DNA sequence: TGTGCCAGCAGCCAGGGACTAGCGGGCTACAATGAGCAGTTCTTC.

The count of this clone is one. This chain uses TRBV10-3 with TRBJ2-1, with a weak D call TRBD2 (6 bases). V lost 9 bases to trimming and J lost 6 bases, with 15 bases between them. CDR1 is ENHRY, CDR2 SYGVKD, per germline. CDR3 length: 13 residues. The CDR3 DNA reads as TGTGCCATAGGGCGGGACTTATCCAATGAGCAGTTCTTC. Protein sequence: CAIGRDLSNEQFF.